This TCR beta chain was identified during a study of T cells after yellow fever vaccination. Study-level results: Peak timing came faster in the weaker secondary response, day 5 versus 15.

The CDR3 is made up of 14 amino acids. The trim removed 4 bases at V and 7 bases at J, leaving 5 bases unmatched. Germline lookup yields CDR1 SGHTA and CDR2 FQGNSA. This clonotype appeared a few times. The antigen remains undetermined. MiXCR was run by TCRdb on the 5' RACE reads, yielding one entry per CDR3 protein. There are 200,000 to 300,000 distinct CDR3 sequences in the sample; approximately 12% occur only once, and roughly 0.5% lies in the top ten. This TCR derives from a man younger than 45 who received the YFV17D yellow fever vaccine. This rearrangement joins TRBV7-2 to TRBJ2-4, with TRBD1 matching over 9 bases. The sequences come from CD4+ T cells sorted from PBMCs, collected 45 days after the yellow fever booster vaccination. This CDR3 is CASSSQGAYNIQYF. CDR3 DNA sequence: TGTGCCAGCAGCTCACAGGGGGCGTATAACATTCAGTACTTC.